A selection of T cell receptor beta chains follows, all from one sample in a study of siplizumab effects on memory and regulatory T cells. Assay: immunoSEQ multiplex PCR; the TCRdb copy retains only in-frame clones and omits some. The sample carries 100,000 or so clones, about 91% recorded once. The sequenced sample consisted of CD4+ T cells sorted from blood. These receptors were obtained from a human donor in good health. Each CDR3 is given with its conserved first and last residue. Fields, in order: V gene, J gene, D gene, clone size, CDR3 protein, CDR3 DNA. The D gene is left open where the match is weak. Rows give clone size only sometimes, using once, few, many, or a class for an expanded clone.

TRBV2	TRBJ1-2	.	.	CASSEQGRQGYTF	TGTGCCAGCAGCGAACAGGGTAGACAGGGCTACACCTTC
TRBV5-1	TRBJ2-5	TRBD2	.	CATRLAGDQETQYF	TGCGCCACCCGACTAGCGGGGGATCAAGAGACCCAGTACTTC
TRBV18	TRBJ1-1	TRBD1	.	CASSDTTGAGTEAFF	TGTGCCAGCTCGGACACGACAGGGGCGGGCACTGAAGCTTTCTTT
TRBV9	TRBJ2-7	.	.	CASSSRSGGDPYEQYF	TGTGCCAGCAGCTCCCGAAGTGGCGGGGACCCCTACGAGCAGTACTTC
TRBV27	TRBJ1-2	TRBD1	few	CASSLRTGDGYTF	TGTGCCAGCAGTTTAAGGACAGGGGATGGCTACACCTTC
TRBV14	TRBJ1-5	.	.	CASSRPHREGYSNQPQHF	TGTGCCAGCAGCCGCCCCCACAGGGAGGGGTATAGCAATCAGCCCCAGCATTTT
TRBV6-4	TRBJ2-1	TRBD2	.	CASSEGGGADEQFF	TGTGCCAGCAGTGAAGGCGGGGGGGCTGATGAGCAGTTCTTC
TRBV11-2	TRBJ2-3	TRBD2	.	CASSPQRDTQYF	TGTGCCAGCAGCCCTCAGCGGGACACGCAGTATTTT
TRBV30	TRBJ1-3	.	.	CAWSVGWAGGNTIYF	TGTGCCTGGAGTGTTGGCTGGGCGGGTGGAAACACCATATATTTT
TRBV5-1	TRBJ1-2	TRBD1	.	CASSFGDSYGYTF	TGCGCCAGCAGCTTTGGGGACAGCTATGGCTACACCTTC
TRBV19	TRBJ2-5	.	once	CASSIGSSLETQYF	TGTGCCAGTAGTATAGGGAGTAGCCTAGAGACCCAGTACTTC
TRBV9	TRBJ2-7	.	.	CASSVGGRQGYEQYF	TGTGCCAGCAGCGTGGGGGGGCGACAGGGTTACGAGCAGTACTTC
TRBV5-1	TRBJ1-1	.	.	CASSSGNTEAFF	TGCGCCAGCAGCTCCGGGAACACTGAAGCTTTCTTT
TRBV28	TRBJ1-1	TRBD1	few	CASSSGQLNTEAFF	TGTGCCAGCAGTTCGGGACAGCTGAACACTGAAGCTTTCTTT
TRBV4-2	TRBJ2-1	.	.	CASSQGASYAFF	TGTGCCAGCAGCCAGGGGGCTAGCTACGCGTTCTTC
TRBV7-2	TRBJ1-4	.	.	CASSSGEQYSNEKLFF	TGTGCCAGCAGCTCCGGAGAGCAGTATTCTAATGAAAAACTGTTTTTT
TRBV7-2	TRBJ1-5	.	.	CASSPWAGEGQPQHF	TGTGCCAGCAGCCCATGGGCAGGGGAGGGTCAGCCCCAGCATTTT
TRBV12-5	TRBJ1-6	.	.	CATAVEGNYNSPLHF	TGTGCTACCGCTGTGGAGGGGAACTATAATTCACCCCTCCACTTT
TRBV29-1	TRBJ1-2	.	.	CSVEGRGGYTF	TGCAGCGTCGAAGGGCGGGGTGGCTACACCTTC
TRBV6-4	TRBJ1-5	TRBD1	once	CASGKEDRGNQPQHF	TGTGCCAGCGGGAAAGAAGACAGGGGTAATCAGCCCCAGCATTTT
TRBV19	TRBJ1-2	.	.	CASSTLQGTYGYTF	TGTGCCAGTAGTACACTCCAGGGGACCTATGGCTACACCTTC
TRBV5-1	TRBJ1-5	.	.	CASSFLGLDQPQHF	TGCGCCAGCAGCTTTTTAGGGCTCGATCAGCCCCAGCATTTT
TRBV6-5	TRBJ2-5	.	.	CASSYGAGWAQETQYF	TGTGCCAGCAGTTACGGGGCAGGGTGGGCTCAAGAGACCCAGTACTTC
TRBV16	TRBJ2-2	.	once	CASSRLGNLGTGELFF	TGTGCCAGCAGCCGCCTAGGGAATTTGGGCACCGGGGAGCTGTTTTTT
TRBV4-3	TRBJ2-3	.	.	CASSQDDTLSADTQYF	TGCGCCAGCAGCCAAGATGACACACTTTCGGCAGATACGCAGTATTTT
TRBV7-3	TRBJ2-3	TRBD2	.	CASSLGPLAGDTDTQYF	TGTGCCAGCAGCTTAGGACCCTTAGCGGGGGACACAGATACGCAGTATTTT
TRBV19	TRBJ2-4	.	.	CASSMTGFGNIQYF	TGTGCCAGTAGTATGACCGGGTTTGGGAACATTCAGTACTTC
TRBV7-2	TRBJ2-3	.	.	CASSSTDTQYF	TGTGCCAGCAGCTCCACCGATACGCAGTATTTT
TRBV7-3	TRBJ1-1	.	.	CASSLNRQAEAFF	TGTGCCAGCAGCCTGAATCGACAGGCCGAAGCTTTCTTT
TRBV18	TRBJ1-3	TRBD1	.	CASSRPGQGSGNTIYF	TGTGCCAGCTCAAGACCGGGACAGGGATCCGGAAACACCATATATTTT
TRBV19	TRBJ2-5	TRBD1	.	CASRTGNQETQYF	TGTGCCAGCAGGACAGGGAACCAAGAGACCCAGTACTTC
TRBV6-5	TRBJ1-2	.	.	CASRRDTTRDGYTF	TGTGCCAGCAGACGGGACACGACAAGAGATGGCTACACCTTC
TRBV6-1	TRBJ2-7	TRBD1	.	CASSVTGLRSYEQYF	TGTGCCAGCAGTGTGACAGGGCTTAGGTCCTACGAGCAGTACTTC
TRBV11-2	TRBJ1-3	TRBD1	.	CASSLVTGGFGNTIYF	TGTGCCAGCAGCTTAGTGACAGGGGGATTCGGAAACACCATATATTTT
TRBV7-8	TRBJ1-1	.	.	CASSLASRNTEAFF	TGTGCCAGCAGCTTAGCGTCCAGGAACACTGAAGCTTTCTTT
TRBV29-1	TRBJ1-2	.	.	CSVDVANGYTF	TGCAGCGTTGACGTCGCTAATGGCTACACCTTC
TRBV30	TRBJ1-1	.	.	CAWRGLRLMNTEAFF	TGTGCCTGGAGGGGCCTTAGACTAATGAACACTGAAGCTTTCTTT
TRBV10-1	TRBJ2-1	.	.	CASSAREEWFF	TGCGCCAGCAGTGCCCGGGAAGAGTGGTTCTTC
TRBV19	TRBJ1-2	.	.	CASSRTVTNYGYTF	TGTGCCAGTAGTAGGACAGTTACTAACTATGGCTACACCTTC
TRBV19	TRBJ1-6	.	few	CASSIRDPYSPLHF	TGTGCCAGTAGTATCCGGGACCCATATTCACCCCTCCACTTT
TRBV7-2	TRBJ1-2	TRBD1	.	CASSSPGQSLYGYTF	TGTGCCAGCAGCTCACCGGGACAGTCCTTATATGGCTACACCTTC
TRBV14	TRBJ1-6	TRBD1	.	CASSARGTGNSPLHF	TGTGCCAGCAGCGCTCGAGGGACAGGCAATTCACCCCTCCACTTT
TRBV19	TRBJ2-5	TRBD1	.	CASSISGTGSETQYF	TGTGCCAGTAGTATAAGCGGGACAGGGTCGGAGACCCAGTACTTC
TRBV30	TRBJ2-2	TRBD2	.	CAWSVRLADTGELFF	TGTGCCTGGAGTGTTCGACTAGCGGACACCGGGGAGCTGTTTTTT
TRBV30	TRBJ2-5	.	.	CAWSPQVQETQYF	TGTGCCTGGAGTCCACAGGTTCAAGAGACCCAGTACTTC
TRBV28	TRBJ1-2	TRBD1	.	CASKRDRFGPGYGYTF	TGTGCCAGCAAACGGGACAGGTTTGGCCCGGGGTATGGCTACACCTTC
TRBV19	TRBJ2-3	.	.	CASSIQGTDTDTQYF	TGTGCCAGTAGTATACAGGGGACGGACACAGATACGCAGTATTTT
TRBV9	TRBJ2-5	.	.	CASSVAGSHGETQYF	TGTGCCAGCAGCGTAGCCGGGTCTCACGGGGAGACCCAGTACTTC
TRBV6-5	TRBJ2-4	.	.	CASSPTGPEDIQYF	TGTGCCAGCAGTCCTACAGGGCCGGAGGACATTCAGTACTTC
TRBV5-1	TRBJ2-3	TRBD2	.	CASSLDPTSGGRDTQYF	TGCGCCAGCAGCTTGGATCCTACTAGCGGGGGGAGGGATACGCAGTATTTT
TRBV30	TRBJ1-6	TRBD1	few	CAWSLLQGARSPLHF	TGTGCCTGGAGCCTACTTCAGGGGGCGCGTTCACCCCTCCACTTT
TRBV7-9	TRBJ2-1	.	.	CASNPGHGKDEQFF	TGTGCCAGCAATCCGGGACACGGAAAGGATGAGCAGTTCTTC
TRBV7-2	TRBJ1-6	.	.	CASSLGGWPRAHF	TGTGCCAGCAGCTTAGGGGGATGGCCAAGGGCCCATTTT